This record looks at one TCR beta chain sequence and its context. In germline, CDR1 is GTSNPN, CDR2 SVGIG (reference sequence). There are 13 residues in the CDR3. Deletions cut 2 bases from V and 3 bases from J, with 7 bases between. Amplification used 60 Vbeta primers and 13 Jbeta primers. Using immunoSEQ multiplex PCR, the repertoire was profiled, and TCRdb retains in-frame clones only, with some absent. The repertoire has under 200,000 clones, over 60% of them found once; the top ten carry around 5.7%. The sample belongs to a study of cytomegalovirus exposure and HLA in healthy donors. It was healthy bone marrow donors who served as donors.

This clonotype originated in a man in his forties or fifties in good health and CMV-seronegative. The specimen sequenced was PBMCs. This sequence joins TRBV30 and TRBJ1-4; D gene unclear. The CDR3 nucleotides read TGTGCCTGGAGTAGGAGGCCTAATGAAAAACTGTTTTTT. This translates into CAWSRRPNEKLFF.